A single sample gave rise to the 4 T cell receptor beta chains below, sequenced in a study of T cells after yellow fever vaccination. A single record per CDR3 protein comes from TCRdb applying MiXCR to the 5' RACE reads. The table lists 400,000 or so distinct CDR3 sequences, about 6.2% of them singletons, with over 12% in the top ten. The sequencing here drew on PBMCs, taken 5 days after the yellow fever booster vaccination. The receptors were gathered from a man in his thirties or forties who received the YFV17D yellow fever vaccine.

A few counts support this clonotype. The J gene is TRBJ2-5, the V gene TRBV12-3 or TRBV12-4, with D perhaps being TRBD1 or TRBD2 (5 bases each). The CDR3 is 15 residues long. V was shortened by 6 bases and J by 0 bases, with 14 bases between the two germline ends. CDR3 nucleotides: TGTGCCAGCAGGCCCGGGACCGATTACCAAGAGACCCAGTACTTC. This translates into CASRPGTDYQETQYF.

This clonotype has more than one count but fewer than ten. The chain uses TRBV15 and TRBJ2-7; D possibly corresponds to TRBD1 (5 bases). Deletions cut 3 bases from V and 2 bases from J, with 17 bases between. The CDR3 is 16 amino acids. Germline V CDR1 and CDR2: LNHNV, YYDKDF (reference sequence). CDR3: CATSRLAIWGAYEQYF. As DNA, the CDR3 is TGTGCCACCAGCAGGCTCGCTATCTGGGGCGCCTACGAGCAGTACTTC.

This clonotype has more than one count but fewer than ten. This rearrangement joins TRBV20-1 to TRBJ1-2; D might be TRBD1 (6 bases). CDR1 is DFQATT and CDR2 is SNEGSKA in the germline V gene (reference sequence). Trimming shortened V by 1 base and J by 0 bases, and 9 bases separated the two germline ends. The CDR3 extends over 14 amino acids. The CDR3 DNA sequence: TGCAGTGCTAGAGGCCAGGGGTCTAACTATGGCTACACCTTC. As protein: CSARGQGSNYGYTF.

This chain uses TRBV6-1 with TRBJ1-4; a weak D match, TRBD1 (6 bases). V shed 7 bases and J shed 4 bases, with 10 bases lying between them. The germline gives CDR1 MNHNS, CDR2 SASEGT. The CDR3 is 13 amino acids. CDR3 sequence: CASTWDNNEKLFF. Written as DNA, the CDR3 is TGTGCCAGCACCTGGGACAATAATGAAAAACTGTTTTTT.